The 16 T cell receptor beta chains presented below share a single source sample, sequenced in a study of early T cells in non-severe SARS-CoV-2 infection (dated by TCRdb to the early 2020s). Library creation used 5' RACE. The listed sequencing device is NextSeq 500. The public sequencing data were trimmed at Q25 with fastp and processed into clonotypes with MiXCR by TCRdb, which kept only in-frame beta chains. Rows merge per CDR3 protein into single entries with the most common DNA and genes. The table for this sample lists some 62,000 distinct CDR3 sequences; roughly 9% of them were counted only once. The biggest ten clones account for roughly 13% of the sample. The material sequenced was whole blood, taken at baseline. Receptor source: an adult who was a healthcare worker with PCR-confirmed SARS-CoV-2 infection or an uninfected control (not recorded which).

This clonotype was picked up a small number of times. The chain carries TRBV10-2 and TRBJ2-5; D remains unclear. V lost 3 bases to trimming and J lost 5 bases, with 13 bases between them. The CDR3 sequence is 14 residues long. From germline, CDR1 is WSHSY and CDR2 SAAADI. This CDR3 reads CASSDPPLGETQYF. CDR3 coding DNA: TGCGCCAGCAGTGACCCCCCTCTGGGGGAGACCCAGTACTTC.

The sample holds many counts of this clonotype. The rearrangement links TRBV6-2 or TRBV6-3 to TRBJ2-1, with D uncertain. CDR3 length: 11 residues. The germline CDR1 and CDR2 sequences are MNHEY and SVGEGT. V was pared by 7 bases and J by 10 bases, with 11 bases between. The chain's CDR3 is CASTLGGEQFF. CDR3 sequence (DNA): TGTGCCAGCACCCTGGGTGGCGAGCAGTTCTTC.

This clonotype occurred a few times. The J gene is TRBJ2-1, the V gene TRBV12-3 or TRBV12-4; possible D gene TRBD2, 5 bases. V was trimmed by 5 bases and J by 5 bases, leaving 16 bases between them. The length of the CDR3 is 15 residues. Here the CDR3 DNA reads TGTGCCAGCAGTCTAGGAAGTCTCGGGGACAATGAGCAGTTCTTC. This sequence encodes CASSLGSLGDNEQFF.

This clonotype occurred many times. The chain is built from TRBV5-1 and TRBJ1-6; 9 bases agree with TRBD1. J was trimmed by 0 bases and V by 4 bases; bases with no gene match: 5. CDR1 and CDR2 from the germline V gene are SGHRS and YFSETQ. The CDR3 contains 17 residues. CDR3 DNA: TGCGCCAGCAGCACAGGACAGGGGAGCTCCTATAATTCACCCCTCCACTTT. This gives the protein CASSTGQGSSYNSPLHF.

This sequence joins TRBV5-1 and TRBJ1-2, with D hard to call. The germline V gene has CDR1 SGHRS and CDR2 YFSETQ. The CDR3 has 13 amino acids. Trimming pared 5 bases from V and 2 bases from J, leaving 10 bases between. The CDR3 here is CASRTDSNYGYTF. For the CDR3, the DNA is TGCGCCAGCAGGACGGATTCAAACTATGGCTACACCTTC. Full variable domain (outside the CDR3, taken from reference TRBV5-1 and TRBJ1-2): KAGVTQTPRYLIKTRGQQVTLSCSPISGHRSVSWYQQTPGQGLQFLFEYFSETQRNKGNFPGRFSGRQFSNSRSEMNVSTLELGDSALYLCASRTDSNYGYTFGSGTRLTVV.

The chain is built from TRBV20-1 and TRBJ1-2; 7 bases fit TRBD1. The CDR3 runs to 14 residues. The junction had 8 bases not matched to a gene; V was cut back by 2 bases and J by 5 bases. Germline CDR1 is DFQATT and CDR2 is SNEGSKA (reference sequence). The CDR3 here is CSARLGQVFYGYTF. The DNA of the CDR3 is TGCAGTGCTAGATTAGGACAGGTGTTTTATGGCTACACCTTC.

The table lists this clonotype with many counts. The J gene is TRBJ1-3, the V gene TRBV4-3; D remains unclear. CDR3 size: 16 residues. Germline loops: CDR1 LGHNA, CDR2 YSLEER. V shed 6 bases and J shed 0 bases, with 15 bases lying between them. CDR3 nucleotides: TGCGCCAGCAGTCGTGACTCCTTGAGCTCTGGAAACACCATATATTTT. Its protein product is CASSRDSLSSGNTIYF.

Only a few counts were recorded for this clonotype. The V call is TRBV7-2, the J call TRBJ2-7, with no clear D. Trimming shortened V by 4 bases and J by 3 bases, and 7 bases separated the two germline ends. CDR1 and CDR2 from the germline V gene are SGHTA and FQGNSA. This CDR3 region has 12 residues. CDR3 coding DNA: TGTGCCAGCAGCTCCCAGCTCTACGAGCAGTACTTC. Protein: CASSSQLYEQYF.

The chain couples TRBV3-1 to TRBJ2-7; D is possibly TRBD1 (5 bases). CDR1 LGHDT and CDR2 YNNKEL come from the germline V gene (reference sequence). This CDR3 has 15 amino acids. With 0 bases removed from V and 4 bases from J, the gap between germline ends came to 13 bases. CDR3 protein: CASSQDWGSWYEQYF. The CDR3 DNA sequence: TGTGCCAGCAGCCAAGATTGGGGCTCCTGGTACGAGCAGTACTTC.

This clonotype was found many times. This chain uses TRBV29-1 with TRBJ2-1; D remains ambiguous. Germline loops: CDR1 SQVTM, CDR2 ANQGSEA. The CDR3 has 10 residues. The V and J ends lost 4 bases and 7 bases respectively, with 5 bases between them. The CDR3 DNA follows: TGCAGCGTTGCGGCAAATGAGCAGTTCTTC. Translation: CSVAANEQFF.

This clonotype was detected ten times or more. The rearrangement links TRBV11-2 to TRBJ2-7; D might be TRBD2 (6 bases). CDR3 length: 18 residues. The V gene's germline CDR1 is SGHAT and CDR2 FQNNGV. V shed 0 bases and J shed 2 bases, with 20 bases lying between them. CDR3 in amino acids: CASSLDPGWRGQAYEQYF. The CDR3 DNA sequence: TGTGCCAGCAGCTTAGATCCGGGGTGGAGGGGCCAGGCCTACGAGCAGTACTTC.

This chain links TRBV5-1 with TRBJ1-1; TRBD1 might be the D (5 bases). V was clipped by 0 bases and J by 7 bases, with 7 bases between them. Germline-derived CDR1 and CDR2 are SGHRS and YFSETQ. The CDR3 sequence is 12 residues long. CDR3 bases: TGCGCCAGCAGCTTGGTCAGGGATGAAGCTTTCTTT. This sequence encodes CASSLVRDEAFF.

This clonotype was seen ten or more times. This chain uses TRBV3-1 with TRBJ2-7; D gene unclear. The germline V gene has CDR1 LGHDT and CDR2 YNNKEL (reference sequence). This CDR3 region has 11 residues. Trimming stripped 1 base from V and 6 bases from J, with 4 bases between. CDR3 loop: CASSQAAEQYF. In DNA form, the CDR3 reads TGTGCCAGCAGCCAAGCGGCCGAGCAGTACTTC.

V usage is TRBV19 and J usage is TRBJ2-1; 12 bases are shared with TRBD2. This CDR3 has 15 amino acids. V was pared by 2 bases and J by 6 bases, with 2 bases of the junction left unmatched. Per germline, CDR1 LNHDA and CDR2 SQIVND (reference sequence). As DNA, the CDR3 is TGTGCCAGTAGTATAAGGACTAGCGGGACCAATGAGCAGTTCTTC. It yields the protein CASSIRTSGTNEQFF.

The gene calls are TRBV12-3 or TRBV12-4 and TRBJ2-4; 7 nucleotides line up with TRBD1. The CDR3 consists of 14 residues. After removal of 6 bases from V and 6 bases from J, the junction contained 8 bases not matched to a gene. The CDR3 region has the DNA TGTGCCAGCAGAGGTCCCGGGACAGTAAACATTCAGTACTTC. It codes for CASRGPGTVNIQYF.

The table lists this clonotype with a few counts. V is TRBV29-1 and J is TRBJ1-3; possibly TRBD1 for D (6 bases). V shed 4 bases and J shed 0 bases, with 10 bases lying between them. The CDR3 is made up of 14 amino acids. Germline CDR1 reads SQVTM; CDR2 reads ANQGSEA. The CDR3 loop is CSVGTAFSGNTIYF. The DNA for the CDR3 is TGCAGCGTTGGGACAGCTTTCTCTGGAAACACCATATATTTT.